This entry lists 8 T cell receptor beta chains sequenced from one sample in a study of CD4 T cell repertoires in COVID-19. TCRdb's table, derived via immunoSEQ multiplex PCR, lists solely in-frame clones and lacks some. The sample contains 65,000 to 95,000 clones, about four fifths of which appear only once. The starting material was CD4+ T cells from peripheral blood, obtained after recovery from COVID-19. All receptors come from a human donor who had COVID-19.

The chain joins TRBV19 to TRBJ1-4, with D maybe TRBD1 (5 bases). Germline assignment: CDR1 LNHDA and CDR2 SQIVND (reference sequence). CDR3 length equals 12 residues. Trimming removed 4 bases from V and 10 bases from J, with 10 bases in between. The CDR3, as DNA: TGTGCCAGTAGTACCAGTGGGGGAAAACTGTTTTTT. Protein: CASSTSGGKLFF.

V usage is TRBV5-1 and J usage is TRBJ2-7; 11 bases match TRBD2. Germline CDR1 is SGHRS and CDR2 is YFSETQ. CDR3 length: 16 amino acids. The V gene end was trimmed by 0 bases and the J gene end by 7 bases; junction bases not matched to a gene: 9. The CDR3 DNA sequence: TGCGCCAGCAGCTTGGTTCGTAGCGGGAGGGCCGGTGAGCAGTACTTC. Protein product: CASSLVRSGRAGEQYF.

The chain's CDR3 is CAISEGEGYTF. The CDR3 DNA reads as TGTGCCATCAGTGAGGGGGAAGGCTACACCTTC. This chain links TRBV10-3 with TRBJ1-2; D unclear. Germline V gene data show CDR1 as ENHRY and CDR2 as SYGVKD. The ends were cut back, 2 bases at V and 8 bases at J, with 6 bases in the middle. The CDR3 covers 11 residues.

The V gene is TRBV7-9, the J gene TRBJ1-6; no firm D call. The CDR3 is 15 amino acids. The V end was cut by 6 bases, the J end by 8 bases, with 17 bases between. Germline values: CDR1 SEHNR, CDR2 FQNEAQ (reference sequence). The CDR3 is CASSTSSGLYSPLHF. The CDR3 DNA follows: TGTGCCAGCAGTACCTCGTCTGGGCTCTATTCACCCCTCCACTTT.

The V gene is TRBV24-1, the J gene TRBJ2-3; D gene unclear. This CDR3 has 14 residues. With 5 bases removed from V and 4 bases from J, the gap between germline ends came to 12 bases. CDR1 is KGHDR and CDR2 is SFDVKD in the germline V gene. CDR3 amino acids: CATSGGVIPDTQYF. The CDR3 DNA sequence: TGTGCCACCAGTGGTGGGGTTATCCCAGATACGCAGTATTTT.

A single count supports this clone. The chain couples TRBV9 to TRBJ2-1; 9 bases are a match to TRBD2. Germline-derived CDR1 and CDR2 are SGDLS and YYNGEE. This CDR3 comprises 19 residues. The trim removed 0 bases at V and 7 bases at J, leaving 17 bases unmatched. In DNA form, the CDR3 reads TGTGCCAGCAGCGTAGTAATTAGCGGGAGCCTACGCCGCGGTAATGAGCAGTTCTTC. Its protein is CASSVVISGSLRRGNEQFF.

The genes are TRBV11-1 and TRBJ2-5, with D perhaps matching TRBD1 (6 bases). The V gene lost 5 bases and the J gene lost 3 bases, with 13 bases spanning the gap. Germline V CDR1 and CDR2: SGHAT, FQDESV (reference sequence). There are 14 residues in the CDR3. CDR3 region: CASSPRDKEETQYF. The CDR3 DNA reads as TGTGCCAGCAGCCCGAGGGACAAAGAAGAGACCCAGTACTTC.

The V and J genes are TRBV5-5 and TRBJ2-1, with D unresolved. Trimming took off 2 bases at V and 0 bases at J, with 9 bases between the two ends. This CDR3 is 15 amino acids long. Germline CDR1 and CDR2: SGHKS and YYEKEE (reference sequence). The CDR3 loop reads CASSLDGSSYNEQFF. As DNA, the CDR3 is TGTGCCAGCAGCTTAGACGGTAGCTCCTACAATGAGCAGTTCTTC.